This T cell receptor beta chain was identified during a study of lymphopenia after photon versus proton radiotherapy. TCRdb keeps only in-frame clones here, not all; method: immunoSEQ multiplex PCR. The table records 25,000 to 30,000 clones, around nine tenths of them present only once. This clone was seen just once. The CDR3 has 15 amino acids. CDR1 and CDR2 (germline): LNHNV, YYDKDF (reference sequence). The V and J ends lost 7 bases and 4 bases respectively, with 19 bases between them. This sequence originates from a woman aged 55 to 70 with cholangiocarcinoma. Some clones in this sample may be carry-over from other donors' samples. The chain employs TRBV15 and TRBJ1-2; perhaps TRBD1 as D (6 bases). The input for sequencing was peripheral blood, taken from a patient treated with proton-based radiotherapy. CDR3 DNA sequence: TGTGCCACCACCCAACGAGCGGGGGCCGGCTATGGCTACACCTTC. Residues: CATTQRAGAGYGYTF. Full variable domain (rest looked up from reference TRBV15 and TRBJ1-2): DAMVIQNPRYQVTQFGKPVTLSCSQTLNHNVMYWYQQKSSQAPKLLFHYYDKDFNNEADTPDNFQSRRPNTSFCFLDIRSPGLGDTAMYLCATTQRAGAGYGYTFGSGTRLTVV.